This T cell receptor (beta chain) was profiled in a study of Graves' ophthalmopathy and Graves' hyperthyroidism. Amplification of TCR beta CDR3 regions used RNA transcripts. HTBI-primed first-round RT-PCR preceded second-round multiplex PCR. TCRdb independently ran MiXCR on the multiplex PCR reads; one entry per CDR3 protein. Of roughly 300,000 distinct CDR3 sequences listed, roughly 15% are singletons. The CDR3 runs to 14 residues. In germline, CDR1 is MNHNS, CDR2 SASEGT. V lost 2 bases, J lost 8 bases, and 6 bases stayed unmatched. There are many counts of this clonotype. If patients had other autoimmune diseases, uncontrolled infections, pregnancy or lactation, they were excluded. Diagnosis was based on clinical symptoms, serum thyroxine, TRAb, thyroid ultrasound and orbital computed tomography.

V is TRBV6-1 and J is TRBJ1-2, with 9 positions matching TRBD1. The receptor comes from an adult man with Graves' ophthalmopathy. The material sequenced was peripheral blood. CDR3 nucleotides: TGTGCCAGCAGTGAACGGGACAGGGAGTGGGGCTACACCTTC. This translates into CASSERDREWGYTF.